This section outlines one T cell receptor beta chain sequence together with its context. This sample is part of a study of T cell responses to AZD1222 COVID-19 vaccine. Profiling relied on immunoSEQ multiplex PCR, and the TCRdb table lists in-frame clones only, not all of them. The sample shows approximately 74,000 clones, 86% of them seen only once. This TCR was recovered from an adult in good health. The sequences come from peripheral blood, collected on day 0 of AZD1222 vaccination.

CDR3 DNA: TGTGCCAGCAGCCCCCCCGCGGGGGGTCGGTACGAGCAGTACTTC. This translates into CASSPPAGGRYEQYF. The chain is built from TRBV7-9 and TRBJ2-7; 8 positions match TRBD2. V shed 5 bases and J 4 bases; nucleotides not matched to a gene: 10. This CDR3 comprises 15 residues. Per the germline V gene, CDR1 is SEHNR and CDR2 is FQNEAQ (reference sequence).